This is a list of T cell receptor beta chains from one sample in a study of OX40 agonist ivuxolimab in advanced cancers. Assay used: immunoSEQ multiplex PCR; TCRdb lists only in-frame clones, some missing. The table records 35,000 to 45,000 clones, roughly 69% of them present only once. The specimen was CD4+ or CD8+ T cells sorted from blood, collected in a trial of the OX40 agonist ivuxolimab. These receptors all stem from an adult with an advanced solid tumor such as melanoma, head and neck, liver or kidney cancer. The CDR3 runs from the conserved cysteine through the conserved F or W. A D gene is named only where the DNA matches it firmly. Not every row has a clone size; where given, it reads once, few, many or a size class.

d_call	j_call	v_call	clone_size	cdr3_aa	cdr3_nt
TRBD1	TRBJ2-7	TRBV30	-	CAGLRTGTTYEQYF	TGTGCCGGCTTGAGGACAGGGACCACCTACGAGCAGTACTTC
-	TRBJ1-4	TRBV13	-	CASSSVGTNEKLFF	TGTGCCAGCAGCTCAGTCGGAACTAATGAAAAACTGTTTTTT
-	TRBJ1-5	TRBV5-5	-	CASSLRVANQPQHF	TGTGCCAGCAGCTTGCGGGTGGCCAATCAGCCCCAGCATTTT
TRBD2	TRBJ2-3	TRBV29-1	-	CSVDGTSGGPTWDTQYF	TGCAGCGTTGACGGGACTAGCGGGGGGCCAACCTGGGATACGCAGTATTTT
-	TRBJ1-1	TRBV10-3	-	CAIKAGGTEAFF	TGTGCCATCAAAGCGGGCGGCACTGAAGCTTTCTTT
TRBD1	TRBJ2-5	TRBV30	-	CASDRGLKETQYF	TGTGCCTCAGACAGGGGGCTAAAAGAGACCCAGTACTTC
-	TRBJ1-2	TRBV7-7	-	CASSDNQVRSVDYGYTF	TGTGCCAGCAGTGATAACCAAGTTCGGAGCGTCGACTATGGCTACACCTTC
-	TRBJ2-7	TRBV4-1	-	CASSQVSGGATSEQYF	TGCGCCAGCAGCCAAGTTTCCGGGGGTGCGACCTCCGAGCAGTACTTC
-	TRBJ1-4	TRBV11-2	once	CASSATANEKLFF	TGTGCCAGCAGCGCGACAGCAAATGAAAAACTGTTTTTT
-	TRBJ2-7	TRBV4-2	-	CASSLNYEQYF	TGTGCCAGCAGCCTGAACTACGAGCAGTACTTC
-	TRBJ1-2	TRBV28	-	CASSLPGALRYGYTF	TGTGCCAGCAGTTTACCGGGGGCGCTTCGGTATGGCTACACCTTC
-	TRBJ1-4	TRBV5-6	-	CASSLGQVKEKLFF	TGTGCCAGCAGCTTGGGGCAGGTGAAGGAAAAACTGTTTTTT
-	TRBJ1-6	TRBV19	few	CASSIRQGRNSPLHF	TGTGCCAGTAGTATACGGCAGGGTAGGAATTCACCCCTCCACTTT
-	TRBJ1-6	TRBV6-1	-	CASSPPGRTLHF	TGTGCCAGCAGTCCCCCAGGTCGCACCCTCCACTTT
-	TRBJ2-1	TRBV2	-	CASSEGGGVSYNEQFF	TGTGCCAGCAGTGAAGGGGGGGGCGTCTCCTACAATGAGCAGTTCTTC
-	TRBJ2-7	TRBV30	-	CAWSRIYSPGNEQYF	TGTGCCTGGAGTAGGATTTACAGCCCGGGGAACGAGCAGTACTTC
TRBD1	TRBJ1-2	TRBV11-1	-	CASSQDREGGYTF	TGTGCCAGCAGCCAGGACAGGGAAGGTGGCTACACCTTC
TRBD1	TRBJ1-1	TRBV29-1	-	CSASTGAVGNTEAFF	TGCAGCGCTTCAACAGGGGCGGTAGGGAACACTGAAGCTTTCTTT
-	TRBJ1-6	TRBV18	-	CASSPSQAINSPLHF	TGTGCCAGCTCACCAAGCCAGGCCATAAATTCACCCCTCCACTTT
-	TRBJ1-1	TRBV6-5	-	CASSYSRGTEAFF	TGTGCCAGCAGTTACTCGAGGGGAACTGAAGCTTTCTTT
-	TRBJ2-3	TRBV7-8	many	CASSLAGRTDTQYF	TGTGCCAGCAGCTTAGCAGGTCGCACGGATACGCAGTATTTT
TRBD1	TRBJ1-2	TRBV19	-	CASSGRQGTTGGYTF	TGTGCCAGTAGTGGAAGACAGGGCACCACTGGGGGCTACACCTTC
-	TRBJ1-6	TRBV11-2	once	CASKWSGGAYSPLHF	TGTGCCAGCAAGTGGTCCGGGGGCGCGTATTCACCCCTCCACTTT
-	TRBJ1-4	TRBV9	-	CASTPSLSNEKLFF	TGTGCCAGCACCCCGAGTCTCAGTAATGAAAAACTGTTTTTT
TRBD1	TRBJ2-1	TRBV7-6	-	CASSALQGYNEQFF	TGTGCCAGCAGCGCCTTACAGGGGTACAATGAGCAGTTCTTC
-	TRBJ1-1	TRBV10-2	few	CASKDGPGLAFF	TGCGCCAGCAAGGACGGGCCTGGGTTAGCTTTCTTT
TRBD1	TRBJ1-1	TRBV5-1	-	CASSFDRGRTEAFF	TGCGCCAGCAGCTTCGACAGGGGGCGTACTGAAGCTTTCTTT
-	TRBJ2-3	TRBV6-5	-	CASRRADTQYF	TGTGCCAGCAGGCGGGCAGATACGCAGTATTTT